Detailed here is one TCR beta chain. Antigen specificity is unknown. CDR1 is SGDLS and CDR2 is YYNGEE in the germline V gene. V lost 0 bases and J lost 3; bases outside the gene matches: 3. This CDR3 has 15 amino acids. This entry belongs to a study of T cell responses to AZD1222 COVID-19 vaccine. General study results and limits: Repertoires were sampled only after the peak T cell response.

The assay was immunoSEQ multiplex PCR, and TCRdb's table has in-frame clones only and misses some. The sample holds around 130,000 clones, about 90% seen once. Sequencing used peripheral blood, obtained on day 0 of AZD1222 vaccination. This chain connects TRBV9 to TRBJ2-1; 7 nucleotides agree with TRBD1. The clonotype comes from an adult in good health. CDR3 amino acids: CASSVGQGNYNEQFF. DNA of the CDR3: TGTGCCAGCAGCGTAGGACAGGGCAACTACAATGAGCAGTTCTTC. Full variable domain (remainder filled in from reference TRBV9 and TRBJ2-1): DSGVTQTPKHLITATGQRVTLRCSPRSGDLSVYWYQQSLDQGLQFLIQYYNGEERAKGNILERFSAQQFPDLHSELNLSSLELGDSALYFCASSVGQGNYNEQFFGPGTRLTVL.